The clone carrying this T cell receptor (beta chain) has just a few counts. Its antigen is unknown. Researchers attached unique molecular identifiers to individual cDNA molecules. TCRdb recomputed calls from the 5' RACE reads with MiXCR, one row per CDR3 protein. The sample lists 75,000 to 90,000 distinct CDR3 sequences, 8.5% to 12% seen once, with 8% to 10% in the top ten. The data were obtained in a study of early T cells in non-severe SARS-CoV-2 infection. Whole-study context: Chains stayed unpaired after sequencing of bulk RNA from unsorted whole blood. Study observations and caveats: VDJdb matching favored anti-spike CD8 responses, missing private and CD4 specificities.

CDR1 and CDR2 from the germline V gene are MNHNY and SVGAGI (reference sequence). This CDR3 contains 14 residues. J gave up 0 bases and V 6 bases, and 4 bases lay outside the gene matches. The TCR originated in an adult who was a healthcare worker with PCR-confirmed SARS-CoV-2 infection or an uninfected control (not recorded which). The chain combines TRBV6-6 with TRBJ2-7; 8 nucleotides align to TRBD1. Here the sequenced sample was whole blood, taken at baseline. CDR3: CASRDRVSSYEQYF. For the CDR3, the DNA is TGTGCCAGCAGGGACAGGGTGAGCTCCTACGAGCAGTACTTC.